This passage covers 3 T cell receptor beta chains from one sample sequenced in a study of T cells in pancreatic ductal adenocarcinoma. Surgery without prior neoadjuvant therapy was the treatment of the selected pancreatic ductal adenocarcinoma patients. Measured with immunoSEQ multiplex PCR; TCRdb has only the in-frame clones, and not every one. The sample has some 16,000 clones, 85% to 90% seen once. The sample comprised PBMCs. The receptor source for this set is a human donor with pancreatic ductal adenocarcinoma.

The V and J genes are TRBV11-3 and TRBJ2-5; 10 bases line up with TRBD1. This CDR3 is built from 15 residues. CDR1 is SGHNT and CDR2 is YENEEA in the germline V gene. V was clipped by 4 bases and J by 3 bases; unmatched bases: 5. The DNA of the CDR3 is TGTGCCAGCAGCTGGGGACAGGGGACTGAAGAGACCCAGTACTTC. Translating it yields CASSWGQGTEETQYF.

The gene calls are TRBV7-2 and TRBJ2-7, with D perhaps TRBD1 (6 bases). Between the trimmed V and J ends, which lost 6 bases and 3 bases, there was a span of 12 bases. The CDR3 consists of 13 residues. The germline CDR1 and CDR2 sequences are SGHTA and FQGNSA. The DNA of the CDR3 is TGTGCCAGCAGTCGACAGGCTAACTACGAGCAGTACTTC. Amino acid sequence: CASSRQANYEQYF.

This clone was counted only a few times. This chain uses TRBV11-1 with TRBJ2-7, with 9 nucleotides matching TRBD2. Germline-derived CDR1 and CDR2 are SGHAT and FQDESV (reference sequence). The CDR3 has 15 amino acids. Trimming took 5 bases from V and 2 from J; bases not matched to a gene: 7. The CDR3, as DNA: TGTGCCAGCAGCACCCCTAGCGGGGCGACCTACGAGCAGTACTTC. Amino acids: CASSTPSGATYEQYF.